The clone carrying this TCR beta chain was detected a few times. Its antigen is undetermined. These data are taken from a study of blood T cells in healthy people across ages. Primers used in a second PCR of roughly 7 to 12 cycles were a sample-barcoded 5' primer and a J-beta primer mix. One entry per CDR3 protein, called by TCRdb with MiXCR from the 5' RACE reads. The table includes approximately 1,000,000 distinct CDR3 sequences, under 45% detected once. Findings and caveats of the study: Diversity estimated from one million T cells was considered an underestimate. Leaving the PBMCs unsorted stopped any conclusive comparison of naive versus antigen-experienced cells.

The V and J ends lost 4 bases and 1 base respectively, with 11 bases between them. This CDR3 has 14 amino acids. Germline CDR1 MDHEN, CDR2 SYDVKM. What was sequenced was blood. The clonotype originates from a woman in her sixties or seventies in good health. The rearrangement links TRBV28 to TRBJ2-7; D not resolved. CDR3 DNA: TGTGCCAGCAGTTCGGAGACGGAGTCCTACGAGCAGTACTTC. Residues: CASSSETESYEQYF.